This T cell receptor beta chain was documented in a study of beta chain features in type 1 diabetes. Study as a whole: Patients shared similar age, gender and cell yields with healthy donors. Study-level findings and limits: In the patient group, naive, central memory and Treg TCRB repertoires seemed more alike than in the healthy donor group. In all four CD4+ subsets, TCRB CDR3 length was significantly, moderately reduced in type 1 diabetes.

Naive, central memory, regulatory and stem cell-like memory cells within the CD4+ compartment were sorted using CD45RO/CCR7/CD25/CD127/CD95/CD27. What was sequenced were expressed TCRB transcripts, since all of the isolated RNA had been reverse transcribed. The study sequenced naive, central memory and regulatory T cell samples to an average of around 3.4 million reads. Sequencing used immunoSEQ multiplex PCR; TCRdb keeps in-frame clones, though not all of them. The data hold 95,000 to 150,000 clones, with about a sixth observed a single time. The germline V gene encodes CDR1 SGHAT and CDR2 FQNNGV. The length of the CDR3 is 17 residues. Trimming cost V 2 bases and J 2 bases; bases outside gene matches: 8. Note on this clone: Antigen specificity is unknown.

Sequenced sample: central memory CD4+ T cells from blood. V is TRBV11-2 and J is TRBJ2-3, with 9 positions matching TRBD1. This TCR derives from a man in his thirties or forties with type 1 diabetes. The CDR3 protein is CASSLTRGTGYTDTQYF. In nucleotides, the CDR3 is TGTGCCAGCAGCTTAACCCGGGGGACAGGGTACACAGATACGCAGTATTTT.